This T cell receptor (beta chain) was captured in a study of monozygotic twins with inflammatory bowel disease. TCRdb reanalyzed the 5' RACE reads and collapses them to one entry per CDR3 protein, without DNA. In all, the sample yields over 350,000 distinct CDR3 sequences. The CDR3 has 11 residues. CDR1 is MNHNY, CDR2 SVGAGI, per germline (reference sequence). The rearrangement joins TRBV6-6 to TRBJ2-7. This receptor was identified in a human donor with ulcerative colitis or Crohn's disease, or a healthy co-twin of an affected twin (not recorded which). The sequencing sample was made of blood. CDR3 in amino acids: CASGRWDEQYF.